The 23 T cell receptor beta chains in this list originate from one sample, sequenced in a study of blood T cell repertoires in COVID-19. Using immunoSEQ multiplex PCR, the repertoire was profiled, and TCRdb retains in-frame clones only, with some absent. The sample lists under 200,000 clones; approximately 85% were seen once. Sequences were obtained from PBMCs or T cells enriched from blood (not recorded which). Receptors originate from a man aged 35 to 55 with acute COVID-19.

This rearrangement joins TRBV25-1 to TRBJ1-2; D unclear. This CDR3 is 14 amino acids long. The ends were cut back, 3 bases at V and 0 bases at J, with 8 bases in the middle. The germline CDR1 and CDR2 sequences are MGHDK and SYGVNS. The CDR3, as DNA: TGTGCCAGCAGTGAGGGCTCGTCTAACTATGGCTACACCTTC. Protein sequence: CASSEGSSNYGYTF.

This clone was seen a single time. The chain links TRBV9 to TRBJ1-2, with 7 bases lining up with TRBD1. CDR1 is SGDLS, CDR2 YYNGEE, per germline. This CDR3 has 13 residues. The junction had 5 bases not matched to a gene; V was cut back by 4 bases and J by 5 bases. The CDR3 reads CASSPRTGYGYTF. Here the CDR3 DNA reads TGTGCCAGCAGCCCCCGGACAGGATATGGCTACACCTTC. The entire variable domain, with the rest obtained from reference TRBV9 and TRBJ1-2, is as follows: DSGVTQTPKHLITATGQRVTLRCSPRSGDLSVYWYQQSLDQGLQFLIQYYNGEERAKGNILERFSAQQFPDLHSELNLSSLELGDSALYFCASSPRTGYGYTFGSGTRLTVV.

The genes are TRBV19 and TRBJ1-6, with D unresolved. The CDR3 extends over 14 amino acids. Germline values: CDR1 LNHDA, CDR2 SQIVND (reference sequence). Trimming shortened V by 3 bases and J by 9 bases, and 12 bases separated the two germline ends. The CDR3 DNA sequence: TGTGCCAGTAGTATTGCGGGTGCCGGTTCACCCCTCCACTTT. Translated: CASSIAGAGSPLHF.

The chain uses TRBV25-1 and TRBJ2-1; 11 bases map to TRBD2. CDR1 MGHDK and CDR2 SYGVNS come from the germline V gene. V lost 4 bases and J lost 0; bases outside the gene matches: 5. This CDR3 comprises 17 residues. This chain's CDR3 is CASSAGLAGRSYNEQFF. In DNA form, the CDR3 reads TGTGCCAGCAGTGCCGGACTAGCGGGCCGCTCCTACAATGAGCAGTTCTTC.

This rearrangement joins TRBV7-9 to TRBJ1-5; 12 nucleotides align to TRBD1. Germline assignment: CDR1 SEHNR and CDR2 FQNEAQ (reference sequence). V was pared by 2 bases and J by 6 bases, with 5 bases of the junction left unmatched. The CDR3 spans 16 residues. CDR3 DNA: TGTGCCAGCAGCTTATACGGGACAGGGGGCAGTCAGCCCCAGCATTTT. Protein: CASSLYGTGGSQPQHF. Full variable domain (missing parts from reference TRBV7-9 and TRBJ1-5): DTGVSQNPRHKITKRGQNVTFRCDPISEHNRLYWYRQTLGQGPEFLTYFQNEAQLEKSRLLSDRFSAERPKGSFSTLEIQRTEQGDSAMYLCASSLYGTGGSQPQHFGDGTRLSIL.

The J gene is TRBJ2-2, the V gene TRBV6-5, with D possibly matching TRBD2 (5 bases). The CDR3 length is 14 residues. Germline V CDR1 and CDR2: MNHEY, SVGAGI. V lost 6 bases to trimming and J lost 3 bases, with 11 bases between them. CDR3 loop: CASRPGGDTGELFF. The CDR3 bases are TGTGCCAGCAGACCAGGAGGCGACACCGGGGAGCTGTTTTTT.

This chain joins TRBV29-1 and TRBJ2-7; weak D call: TRBD1 (6 bases). The CDR3 totals 15 residues. The germline gives CDR1 SQVTM, CDR2 ANQGSEA. The ends were cut back, 2 bases at V and 2 bases at J, with 16 bases in the middle. CDR3 DNA sequence: TGCAGCGTTGAAACCGCCGACAGGTTACCCTACGAGCAGTACTTC. Residues: CSVETADRLPYEQYF.

This rearrangement joins TRBV9 to TRBJ2-5; possibly TRBD2 for D (5 bases). The ends were cut back, 0 bases at V and 5 bases at J, with 8 bases in the middle. The CDR3 is 13 amino acids. CDR1 and CDR2 (germline): SGDLS, YYNGEE. This CDR3 is CASSVATRETQYF. The DNA of the CDR3 is TGTGCCAGCAGCGTAGCTACTAGGGAGACCCAGTACTTC.

The rearrangement joins TRBV7-2 to TRBJ2-1; tentatively, D is TRBD1 (6 bases). Trimming pared 3 bases from V and 6 bases from J, leaving 9 bases between. The CDR3 has 13 residues. CDR1 and CDR2 from the germline V gene are SGHTA and FQGNSA. This chain's CDR3 is CASSLSGANEQFF. CDR3 nucleotide sequence: TGTGCCAGCAGCTTGTCAGGGGCCAATGAGCAGTTCTTC.

The CDR3 DNA reads as TGTGCCATCACCCTCGATCTAGCGGGAGCAGGGGGGTTCTTC. Protein product: CAITLDLAGAGGFF. This sequence joins TRBV10-3 and TRBJ2-1; 10 bases line up with TRBD2. The germline gives CDR1 ENHRY, CDR2 SYGVKD. There are 14 residues in the CDR3. V lost 7 bases to trimming and J lost 15 bases; unmatched junction nucleotides: 15.

V and J are TRBV3-1 (or the pseudogene TRBV3-2) and TRBJ1-1; tentatively, D is TRBD1 (6 bases). Germline loops: CDR1 LGHDT, CDR2 YNNKEL (reference sequence). Trimming removed 3 bases from V and 7 bases from J, with 12 bases in between. The CDR3 consists of 13 residues. In DNA form, the CDR3 reads TGTGCCAGCAGCCAGACCGGGACAATTGAAGCTTTCTTT. This encodes CASSQTGTIEAFF.

Comment on this clone: The sample has other DNA sequences that encode this CDR3 too. This rearrangement joins TRBV19 to TRBJ2-7, with 10 positions matching TRBD1. Germline assignment: CDR1 LNHDA and CDR2 SQIVND (reference sequence). The CDR3 consists of 13 residues. With V trimmed by 9 bases and J by 4 bases, 6 bases remained unmatched. This CDR3 is CASRDRGRYEQYF. The CDR3 DNA reads as TGTGCCAGCCGGGACAGGGGACGGTACGAGCAGTACTTC.

This clone was observed a single time. V is TRBV5-1 and J is TRBJ1-1; D perhaps matches TRBD1 (5 bases). V gave up 2 bases and J gave up 1 base, with 6 bases separating them. This CDR3 spans 13 amino acids. Germline CDR1 is SGHRS and CDR2 is YFSETQ. For the CDR3, the DNA is TGCGCCAGCAGCTTTACAGGGAACACTGAAGCTTTCTTT. It codes for CASSFTGNTEAFF. The full variable domain, completed using reference TRBV5-1 and TRBJ1-1, is KAGVTQTPRYLIKTRGQQVTLSCSPISGHRSVSWYQQTPGQGLQFLFEYFSETQRNKGNFPGRFSGRQFSNSRSEMNVSTLELGDSALYLCASSFTGNTEAFFGQGTRLTVV.

This clone was seen only a few times. The chain joins TRBV13 to TRBJ1-2; perhaps TRBD1 as D (6 bases). Germline V gives CDR1 PRHDT, CDR2 FYEKMQ (reference sequence). Trimming removed 2 bases from V and 8 bases from J, with 15 bases in between. The CDR3 is 14 amino acids. DNA for the CDR3: TGTGCCAGCAGCTTAAGTCGGCAGGGGTTCGGCTACACCTTC. This codes for CASSLSRQGFGYTF.

The chain uses TRBV7-2 and TRBJ2-3; 8 bases fit TRBD1. Losses at the gene ends were 8 bases for V and 6 bases for J; bases not matched to a gene: 10. CDR1 and CDR2 from the germline V gene are SGHTA and FQGNSA. This CDR3 is built from 14 residues. Here the CDR3 DNA reads TGTGCCAGCGCTCGCCGGACAGGGCCCGATACGCAGTATTTT. Translation gives CASARRTGPDTQYF.

V is TRBV28 and J is TRBJ2-1; D is unresolved. Germline CDR1 reads MDHEN; CDR2 reads SYDVKM. The CDR3 spans 12 residues. V was cut by 2 bases and J by 7 bases, with 6 bases left in between. For the CDR3, the DNA is TGTGCCAGCAGTTTAATGGAGAATGAGCAGTTCTTC. Its translation: CASSLMENEQFF. The entire variable domain, with the rest obtained from reference TRBV28 and TRBJ2-1, is as follows: DVKVTQSSRYLVKRTGEKVFLECVQDMDHENMFWYRQDPGLGLRLIYFSYDVKMKEKGDIPEGYSVSREKKERFSLILESASTNQTSMYLCASSLMENEQFFGPGTRLTVL.

DNA for the CDR3: TGTGCCAGCAGCCAATCCCCTAGCGTAAGTGAGCAGTTCTTC. Translation gives CASSQSPSVSEQFF. The J gene is TRBJ2-1, the V gene TRBV4-2; the D gene is possibly TRBD2 (6 bases). Germline CDR1 and CDR2: LGHNA and YNFKEQ. The ends were cut back, 2 bases at V and 9 bases at J, with 14 bases in the middle. There are 14 residues in the CDR3.

The chain combines TRBV19 with TRBJ1-5; tentative D call: TRBD1 (6 bases). Germline V lookup: CDR1 LNHDA, CDR2 SQIVND (reference sequence). V lost 3 bases, J lost 1 base, and 13 bases lay in between. The CDR3 has 16 residues. This chain's CDR3 is CASSILWGQSNQPQHF. The CDR3 region has the DNA TGTGCCAGTAGTATTTTGTGGGGGCAAAGCAATCAGCCCCAGCATTTT.

The genes are TRBV7-9 and TRBJ2-3, with TRBD2 identical over 10 bases. This CDR3 is built from 16 residues. With V trimmed by 4 bases and J by 4 bases, 8 bases remained unmatched. The V gene's germline CDR1 is SEHNR and CDR2 FQNEAQ (reference sequence). The CDR3: CASSWTGTSEADTQYF. The CDR3 DNA reads as TGTGCCAGCAGCTGGACCGGGACTAGCGAGGCAGATACGCAGTATTTT. The variable domain in full, completed from reference TRBV7-9 and TRBJ2-3, reads DTGVSQNPRHKITKRGQNVTFRCDPISEHNRLYWYRQTLGQGPEFLTYFQNEAQLEKSRLLSDRFSAERPKGSFSTLEIQRTEQGDSAMYLCASSWTGTSEADTQYFGPGTRLTVL.

CDR3 bases: TGTGCCAGTAGTTCCCCAGCGGGAGGGAGGAATGAGCAGTTCTTC. Translated, it gives CASSSPAGGRNEQFF. The genes are TRBV19 and TRBJ2-1, with 10 positions matching TRBD2. The CDR3 spans 15 residues. Germline V gene sequence: CDR1 LNHDA, CDR2 SQIVND (reference sequence). The V and J ends lost 5 bases and 7 bases, in that order; junction bases with no gene match: 8.

The chain couples TRBV2 to TRBJ1-1; D perhaps matches TRBD1 (5 bases). The germline V and J ends were trimmed by 9 bases and 1 base, with 9 bases remaining between them. The CDR3 totals 12 residues. Looked up from germline, CDR1 is SNHLY and CDR2 is FYNNEI. CDR3 bases: TGTGCCAGTCTACAGGAGAACACTGAAGCTTTCTTT. Protein product: CASLQENTEAFF.

The genes are TRBV7-8 and TRBJ2-7; no firm D call. Germline values: CDR1 SGHVS, CDR2 FQNEAQ. V lost 5 bases to trimming and J lost 4 bases, with 15 bases between them. CDR3 length equals 14 residues. DNA for the CDR3: TGTGCCAGCAGCATACAAGGTGGAGCGTACGAGCAGTACTTC. It is translated as CASSIQGGAYEQYF. Variable domain in full (rest from reference TRBV7-8 and TRBJ2-7): GAGVSQSPRYKVAKRGQDVALRCDPISGHVSLFWYQQALGQGPEFLTYFQNEAQLDKSGLPSDRFFAERPEGSVSTLKIQRTQQEDSAVYLCASSIQGGAYEQYFGPGTRLTVT.

V usage is TRBV10-3 and J usage is TRBJ2-5; tentatively, D is TRBD2 (6 bases). Trimming shortened V by 6 bases and J by 5 bases, and 10 bases separated the two germline ends. The CDR3 contains 12 residues. Germline lookup yields CDR1 ENHRY and CDR2 SYGVKD. The CDR3 sequence: CAISGTGETQYF. CDR3 in DNA: TGTGCCATCAGCGGGACTGGGGAGACCCAGTACTTC.